This TCR beta chain was identified in a study of T-cell memory formation after mild COVID-19 (dated by TCRdb to the early 2020s). Study-wide context: TCR sequence clusters from the two donors were largely donor specific. T-cell clones expanding and contracting after mild COVID-19 in a couple of donors were tracked by longitudinal TCRalpha and TCRbeta repertoire sequencing. Two young, previously healthy adult volunteers, one female and one male, were included in the cohort. General conclusions and limits of the study: Some responding clones were found in pre-infection memory, which suggests that pre-existing cross-reactive memory T cells took part in the SARS-CoV-2 response. Contracting CD4+ clones were found mainly in CM and EM memory subsets, while CD8+ clones were enriched in EMRA. Balanced CD4/CD8 phenotypes were observed for clones contracting from day 15 to 85, whereas a bias towards CD4+ was observed for a second wave of clones expanding from day 15 to 37. The second-wave clones that peaked on day 37 were not confirmed to be SARS-CoV-2 specific. The study included only two mild cases, and larger cohorts that include severe cases with pre-infection samples were judged to be necessary.

Concerning this clonotype itself: Its antigen specificity is not known. Qualities for individual bases were not recorded, and no much larger clone is one base off.

Ficoll-Paque density gradient centrifugation was the method used to isolate PBMCs. The CDR3 spans 13 residues, from the cysteine through the phenylalanine. The only DNA kept is the CDR3, 39 bases in frame from the first base. Trimming removed 4 bases from V and 3 bases from J, leaving 11 bases between the germline ends. As encoded in the germline V gene (reference sequence), CDR1 is SGHNT while CDR2 is YYREEE. Reads for this sample came from an Illumina NovaSeq 6000. cDNA libraries for TCRalpha and TCRbeta were prepared by 5'RACE using constant-segment primers, with sample barcodes and unique molecular identifiers added. RNA was extracted from every sample with Trizol reagent. Libraries were amplified in two PCR steps, with a second sample barcode and Illumina TruSeq adapters added in the second step. Libraries were sequenced on an Illumina NovaSeq with 2 x 150 bp paired-end reads. In the original analysis: The reads were demultiplexed and collapsed into UMI-guided consensus sequences using migec v1.2.7. Using mixcr v2.1.11, UMI consensuses were aligned to TRA and TRB V and J templates and then assembled into clonotypes. A clonotype was counted as expanded or contracted only when both edgeR and NoisET called the clonotype significant, with the noise models trained on biological replicates. For edgeR calls, the thresholds were a false discovery rate-adjusted p below 0.01 and a log2 fold-change of 1. As an exploratory analysis of dynamics, PCA with hierarchical clustering was applied to max-normalized trajectories of the 1000 most abundant clonotypes. The CD4 or CD8 phenotype of responding clones was assigned using the separately sequenced CD4+ and CD8+ repertoires. In TCRdb, the public reads were trimmed at Q25 with fastp and aligned with MiXCR, with productive beta chains retained. Duplicate CDR3 protein sequences are folded into a single record with the most common DNA and genes. It is TCRdb's table, rather than the study itself, that gives the V and J calls and clone size. The sample table records 400,000 to 500,000 distinct CDR3 sequences; 20% to 25% of these occur just once. The ten largest clones take up roughly 9.7% of the sample.

This sequence was found in an adult woman who had mild COVID-19 (a few samples of this study predate the infection). The sample titles of this study are shuffled in the database, so cell type and time point are left out; the donor was told from shared clones. Here the chain combines TRBV5-4 and TRBJ2-7; matching of 6 bases hints at TRBD1 as the D gene. The material sequenced was PBMCs or a T cell subset sorted from them (not recorded which). The CDR3 in this case is CASSHEQGYEQYF. The sequenced DNA is TGTGCCAGCAGCCACGAACAGGGCTACGAGCAGTACTTC.